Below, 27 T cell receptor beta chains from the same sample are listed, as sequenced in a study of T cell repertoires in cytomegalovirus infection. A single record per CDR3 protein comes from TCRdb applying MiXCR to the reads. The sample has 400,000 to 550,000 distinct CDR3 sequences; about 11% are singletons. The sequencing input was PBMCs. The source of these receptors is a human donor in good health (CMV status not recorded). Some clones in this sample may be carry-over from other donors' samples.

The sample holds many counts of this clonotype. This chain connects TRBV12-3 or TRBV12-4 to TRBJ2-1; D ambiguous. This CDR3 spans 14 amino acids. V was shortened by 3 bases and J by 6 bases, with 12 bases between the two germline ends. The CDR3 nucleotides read TGTGCCAGCAGTTTGTCCAGCTCGGGCAATGAGCAGTTCTTC. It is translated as CASSLSSSGNEQFF.

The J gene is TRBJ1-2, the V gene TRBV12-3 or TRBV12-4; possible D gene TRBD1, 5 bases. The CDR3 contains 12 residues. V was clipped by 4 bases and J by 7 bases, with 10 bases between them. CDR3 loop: CASSSTVAGYTF. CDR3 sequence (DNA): TGTGCCAGCAGTTCGACAGTGGCTGGCTACACCTTC.

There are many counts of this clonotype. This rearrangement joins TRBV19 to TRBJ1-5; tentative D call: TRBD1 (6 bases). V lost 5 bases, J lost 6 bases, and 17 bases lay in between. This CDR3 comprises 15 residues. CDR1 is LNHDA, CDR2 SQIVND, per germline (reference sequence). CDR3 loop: CASSDQGSRSQPQHF. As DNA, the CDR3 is TGTGCCAGTAGTGACCAGGGGTCCAGGAGTCAGCCCCAGCATTTT.

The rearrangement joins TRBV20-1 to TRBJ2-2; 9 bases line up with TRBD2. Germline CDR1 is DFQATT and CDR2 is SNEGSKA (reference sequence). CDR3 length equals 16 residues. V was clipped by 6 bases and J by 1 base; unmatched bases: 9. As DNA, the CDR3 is TGCAGTGCCCCCCTTGGGCGGGGGGGGAACACCGGGGAGCTGTTTTTT. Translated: CSAPLGRGGNTGELFF.

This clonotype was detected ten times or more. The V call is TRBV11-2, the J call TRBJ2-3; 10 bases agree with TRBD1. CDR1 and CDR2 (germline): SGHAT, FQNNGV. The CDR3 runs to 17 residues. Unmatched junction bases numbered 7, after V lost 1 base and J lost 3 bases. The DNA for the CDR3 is TGTGCCAGCAGCTTAGTTTCGTTGGGACAGGGGACAGATACGCAGTATTTT. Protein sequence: CASSLVSLGQGTDTQYF.

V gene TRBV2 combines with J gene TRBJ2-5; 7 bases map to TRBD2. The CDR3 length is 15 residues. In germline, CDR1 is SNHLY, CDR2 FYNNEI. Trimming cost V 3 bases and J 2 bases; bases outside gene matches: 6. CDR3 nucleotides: TGTGCCAGCAGTGAGCAGGCGGGAGCTCAAGAGACCCAGTACTTC. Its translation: CASSEQAGAQETQYF.

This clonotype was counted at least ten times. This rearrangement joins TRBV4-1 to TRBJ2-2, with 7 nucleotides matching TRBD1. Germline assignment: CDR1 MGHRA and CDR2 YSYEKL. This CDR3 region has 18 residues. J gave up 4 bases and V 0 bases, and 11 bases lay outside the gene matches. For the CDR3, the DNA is TGCGCCAGCAGCCAAGACCCGAGGGGGCTTCGTGGCACCGGGGAGCTGTTTTTT. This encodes CASSQDPRGLRGTGELFF.

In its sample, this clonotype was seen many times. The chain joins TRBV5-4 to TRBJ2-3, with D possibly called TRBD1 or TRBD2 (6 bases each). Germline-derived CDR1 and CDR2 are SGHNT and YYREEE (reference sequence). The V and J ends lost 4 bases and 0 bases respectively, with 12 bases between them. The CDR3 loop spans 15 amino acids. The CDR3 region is CASSVGGSSTDTQYF. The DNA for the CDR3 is TGTGCCAGCAGCGTAGGGGGGTCTAGCACAGATACGCAGTATTTT.

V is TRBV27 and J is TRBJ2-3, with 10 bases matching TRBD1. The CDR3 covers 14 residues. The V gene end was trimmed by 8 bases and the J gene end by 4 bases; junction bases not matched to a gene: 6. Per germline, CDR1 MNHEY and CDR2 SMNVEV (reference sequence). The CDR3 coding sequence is TGTGCCAGCTCCCGGGACAGGGGTCCAGATACGCAGTATTTT. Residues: CASSRDRGPDTQYF.

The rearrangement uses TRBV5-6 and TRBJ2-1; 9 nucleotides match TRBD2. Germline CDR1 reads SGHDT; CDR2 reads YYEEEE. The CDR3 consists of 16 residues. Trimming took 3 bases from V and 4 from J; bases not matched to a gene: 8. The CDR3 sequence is CASSSMTSGSYNEQFF. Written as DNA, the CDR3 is TGTGCCAGCAGCTCCATGACTAGCGGATCTTACAATGAGCAGTTCTTC.

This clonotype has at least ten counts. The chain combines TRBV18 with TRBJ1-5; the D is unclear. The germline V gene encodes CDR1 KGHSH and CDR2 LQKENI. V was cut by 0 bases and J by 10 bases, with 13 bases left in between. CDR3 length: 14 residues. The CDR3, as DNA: TGTGCCAGCTCACCACCTTCGAGACAAGGACCCCAGCATTTT. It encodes CASSPPSRQGPQHF. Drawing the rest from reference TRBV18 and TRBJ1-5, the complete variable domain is NAGVMQNPRHLVRRRGQEARLRCSPMKGHSHVYWYRQLPEEGLKFMVYLQKENIIDESGMPKERFSAEFPKEGPSILRIQQVVRGDSAAYFCASSPPSRQGPQHFGDGTRLSIL.

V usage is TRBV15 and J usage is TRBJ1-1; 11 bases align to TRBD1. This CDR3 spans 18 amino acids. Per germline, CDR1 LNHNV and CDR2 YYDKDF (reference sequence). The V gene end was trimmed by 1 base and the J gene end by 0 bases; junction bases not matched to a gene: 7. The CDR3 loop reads CATSRVPRTGGVNTEAFF. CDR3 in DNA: TGTGCCACCAGCAGAGTGCCGAGGACAGGGGGCGTGAACACTGAAGCTTTCTTT.

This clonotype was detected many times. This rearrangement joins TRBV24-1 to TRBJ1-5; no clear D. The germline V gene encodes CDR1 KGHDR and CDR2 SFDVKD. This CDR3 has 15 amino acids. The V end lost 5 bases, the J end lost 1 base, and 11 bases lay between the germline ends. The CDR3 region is CATSAPGGSNQPQHF. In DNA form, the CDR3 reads TGTGCCACCAGTGCCCCGGGAGGAAGCAATCAGCCCCAGCATTTT.

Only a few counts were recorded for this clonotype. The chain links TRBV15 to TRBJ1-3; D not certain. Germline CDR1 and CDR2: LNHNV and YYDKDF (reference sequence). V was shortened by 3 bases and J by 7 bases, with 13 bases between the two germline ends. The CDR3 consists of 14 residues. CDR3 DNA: TGTGCCACCAGCAGGCCGGGCCCGAGGAACACCATATATTTT. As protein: CATSRPGPRNTIYF.

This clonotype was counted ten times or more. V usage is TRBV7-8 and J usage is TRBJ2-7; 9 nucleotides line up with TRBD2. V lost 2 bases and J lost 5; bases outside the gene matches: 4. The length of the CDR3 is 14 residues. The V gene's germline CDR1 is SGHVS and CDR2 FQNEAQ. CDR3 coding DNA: TGTGCCAGCAGCTTAACCGGGACTAGCAACGAGCAGTACTTC. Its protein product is CASSLTGTSNEQYF.

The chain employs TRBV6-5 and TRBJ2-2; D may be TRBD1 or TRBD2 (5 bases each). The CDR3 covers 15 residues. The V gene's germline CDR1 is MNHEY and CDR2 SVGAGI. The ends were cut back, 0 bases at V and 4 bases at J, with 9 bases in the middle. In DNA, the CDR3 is TGTGCCAGCAGTTACTCGATGGGGGTCACCGGGGAGCTGTTTTTT. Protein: CASSYSMGVTGELFF.

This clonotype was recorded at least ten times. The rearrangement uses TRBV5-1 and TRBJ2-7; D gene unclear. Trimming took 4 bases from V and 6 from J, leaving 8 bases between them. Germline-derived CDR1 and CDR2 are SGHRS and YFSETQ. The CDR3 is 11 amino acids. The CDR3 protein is CASSAQGEQYF. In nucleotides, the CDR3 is TGCGCCAGCAGCGCTCAAGGCGAGCAGTACTTC.

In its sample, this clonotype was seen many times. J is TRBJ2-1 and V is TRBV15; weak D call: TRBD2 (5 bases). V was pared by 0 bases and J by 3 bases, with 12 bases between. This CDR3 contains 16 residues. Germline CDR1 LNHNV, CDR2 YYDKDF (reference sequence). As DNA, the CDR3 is TGTGCCACCAGCAGAGATCAAGGACTTCGCTACAATGAGCAGTTCTTC. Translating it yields CATSRDQGLRYNEQFF. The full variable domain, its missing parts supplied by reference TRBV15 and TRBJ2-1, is DAMVIQNPRYQVTQFGKPVTLSCSQTLNHNVMYWYQQKSSQAPKLLFHYYDKDFNNEADTPDNFQSRRPNTSFCFLDIRSPGLGDTAMYLCATSRDQGLRYNEQFFGPGTRLTVL.

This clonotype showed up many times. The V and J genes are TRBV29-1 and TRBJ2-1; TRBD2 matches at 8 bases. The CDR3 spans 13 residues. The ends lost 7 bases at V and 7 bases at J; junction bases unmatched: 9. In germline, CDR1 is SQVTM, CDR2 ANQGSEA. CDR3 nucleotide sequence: TGCAGCGCCATAGTCCCGGGGGGGAATGAGCAGTTCTTC. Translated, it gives CSAIVPGGNEQFF.

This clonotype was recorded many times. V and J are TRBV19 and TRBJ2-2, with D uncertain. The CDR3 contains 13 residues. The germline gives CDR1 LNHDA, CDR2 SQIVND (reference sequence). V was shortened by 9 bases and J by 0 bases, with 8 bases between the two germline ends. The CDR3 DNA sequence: TGTGCCAGCAAAGAAACGAACACCGGGGAGCTGTTTTTT. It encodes CASKETNTGELFF.

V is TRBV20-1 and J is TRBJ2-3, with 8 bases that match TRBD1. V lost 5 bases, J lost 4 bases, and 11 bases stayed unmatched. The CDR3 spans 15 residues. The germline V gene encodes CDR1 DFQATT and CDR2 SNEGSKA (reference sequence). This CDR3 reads CSAFQGAGSSDTQYF. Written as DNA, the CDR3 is TGCAGTGCTTTCCAGGGGGCAGGGAGCTCAGATACGCAGTATTTT.

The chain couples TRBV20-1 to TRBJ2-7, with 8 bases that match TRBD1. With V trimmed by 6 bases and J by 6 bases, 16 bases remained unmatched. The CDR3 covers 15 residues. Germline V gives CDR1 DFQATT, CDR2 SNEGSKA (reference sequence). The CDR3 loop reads CSAIPARRGPGEQYF. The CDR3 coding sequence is TGCAGTGCAATCCCCGCTCGCAGGGGGCCTGGCGAGCAGTACTTC.

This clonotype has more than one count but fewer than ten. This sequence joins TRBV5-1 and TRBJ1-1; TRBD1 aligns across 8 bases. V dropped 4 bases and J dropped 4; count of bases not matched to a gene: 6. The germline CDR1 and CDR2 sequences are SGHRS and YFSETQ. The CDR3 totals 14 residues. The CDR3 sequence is CASSDTGGITEAFF. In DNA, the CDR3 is TGCGCCAGCAGCGACACAGGGGGGATCACTGAAGCTTTCTTT.

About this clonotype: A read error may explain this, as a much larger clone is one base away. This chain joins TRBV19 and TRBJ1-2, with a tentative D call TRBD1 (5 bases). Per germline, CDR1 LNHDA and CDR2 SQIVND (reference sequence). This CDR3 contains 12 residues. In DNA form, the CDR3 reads TGTGCCAGTAGCATAAACAGGCATGGCTACGCCTTC. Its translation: CASSINRHGYAF.

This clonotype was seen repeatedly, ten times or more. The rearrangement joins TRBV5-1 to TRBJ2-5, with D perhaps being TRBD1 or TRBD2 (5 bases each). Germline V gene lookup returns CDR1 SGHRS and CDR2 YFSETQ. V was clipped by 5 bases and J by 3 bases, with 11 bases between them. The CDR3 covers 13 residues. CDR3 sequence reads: CASRYGTEETQYF. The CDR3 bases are TGCGCCAGCAGATATGGGACCGAAGAGACCCAGTACTTC. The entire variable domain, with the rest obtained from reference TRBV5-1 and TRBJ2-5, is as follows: KAGVTQTPRYLIKTRGQQVTLSCSPISGHRSVSWYQQTPGQGLQFLFEYFSETQRNKGNFPGRFSGRQFSNSRSEMNVSTLELGDSALYLCASRYGTEETQYFGPGTRLLVL.

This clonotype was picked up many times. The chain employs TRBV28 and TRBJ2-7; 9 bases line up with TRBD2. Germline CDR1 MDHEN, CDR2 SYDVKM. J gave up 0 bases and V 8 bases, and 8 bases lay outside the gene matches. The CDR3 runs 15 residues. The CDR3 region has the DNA TGTGCCAGCCGACGTAGCGGGAGTAGCTCCTACGAGCAGTACTTC. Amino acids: CASRRSGSSSYEQYF. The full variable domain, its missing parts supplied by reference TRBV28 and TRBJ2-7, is DVKVTQSSRYLVKRTGEKVFLECVQDMDHENMFWYRQDPGLGLRLIYFSYDVKMKEKGDIPEGYSVSREKKERFSLILESASTNQTSMYLCASRRSGSSSYEQYFGPGTRLTVT.

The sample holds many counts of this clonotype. CDR3 sequence: CASSSTPGDHYEQYF. The CDR3 DNA reads TGCGCCAGCAGCTCCACCCCGGGGGACCACTACGAGCAGTACTTC. V is TRBV5-1 and J is TRBJ2-7, with D maybe TRBD2 (6 bases). Deletions cut 3 bases from V and 3 bases from J, with 16 bases between. The CDR3 is 15 amino acids. Germline V gene data show CDR1 as SGHRS and CDR2 as YFSETQ.